Below, 22 T cell receptor beta chains from the same sample are listed, as sequenced in a study of vaccination and CD4 T cells after COVID-19. Researchers used the Oncomine TCR Beta short-read assay to sequence DNA from cultured CD4+ T cells. Genomic DNA was taken out of cultured CD4+ T cells by extraction. TCRdb reanalysed the PCR reads using MiXCR and keeps one entry per CDR3 protein. This table holds 9,500 to 12,000 distinct CDR3 sequences, about 40% found once. These receptors are not linked to any known antigen. The treatment: approximately 9-day PBMC culture with coronavirus spike peptide pools or control peptides (ViraFEST assay). CD4+ T cells of the unexposed donor were collected before the COVID-19 pandemic (2011-2018). The sample comprised CD4+ T cells from blood, cultured in vitro. These receptor sequences come from a human donor in good health.

This clonotype was found a few times. The rearrangement joins TRBV29-1 to TRBJ1-1, with D possibly being TRBD1 (5 bases). Trimming pared 5 bases from V and 3 bases from J, leaving 13 bases between. Germline assignment: CDR1 SQVTM and CDR2 ANQGSEA. The CDR3 runs 13 residues. CDR3 coding DNA: TGCAGCGTTCGACAGATTGGGGACACTGAAGCTTTCTTT. Protein: CSVRQIGDTEAFF.

The V gene is TRBV11-2, the J gene TRBJ2-7; 9 nucleotides agree with TRBD2. The length of the CDR3 is 14 residues. Germline CDR1 and CDR2: SGHAT and FQNNGV. The trim removed 0 bases at V and 7 bases at J, leaving 4 bases unmatched. CDR3 in DNA: TGTGCCAGCAGCTTAGATCTAGCGGGAAGGGAGCAGTACTTC. Translating it yields CASSLDLAGREQYF.

This clonotype was seen a handful of times. This chain joins TRBV6-4 and TRBJ2-2; maybe TRBD1 (6 bases). With 4 bases removed from V and 3 bases from J, the gap between germline ends came to 12 bases. The CDR3 is made up of 15 amino acids. Germline V gives CDR1 MRHNA, CDR2 SNTAGT. DNA of the CDR3: TGTGCCAGCAGTGTGGACAGCTTGCACACCGGGGAGCTGTTTTTT. This codes for CASSVDSLHTGELFF.

This chain uses TRBV6-4 with TRBJ1-6; possibly TRBD1 for D (5 bases). Trimming removed 6 bases from V and 7 bases from J, with 13 bases in between. In germline, CDR1 is MRHNA, CDR2 SNTAGT. This CDR3 comprises 14 residues. Written as DNA, the CDR3 is TGTGCCAGCAGCCGGGACGGGGAAAATTCACCCCTCCACTTT. This translates into CASSRDGENSPLHF.

The table lists this clonotype with a few counts. The rearrangement joins TRBV6-4 to TRBJ1-6; D possibly corresponds to TRBD1 (6 bases). The CDR3 sequence is 14 residues long. Trimming removed 5 bases at V and 9 bases at J, with 14 bases between. The V gene's germline CDR1 is MRHNA and CDR2 SNTAGT. The CDR3 loop reads CASSPSPRGSPLHF. The CDR3, as DNA: TGTGCCAGCAGTCCTTCACCCAGGGGTTCACCCCTCCACTTT.

The V call is TRBV27, the J call TRBJ1-2; D not resolved. The CDR3 runs 12 residues. V dropped 0 bases and J dropped 8 bases, with 7 bases sitting between them. Germline CDR1 is MNHEY and CDR2 is SMNVEV (reference sequence). The CDR3 DNA is TGTGCCAGCAGTTTATCAGGGTACGGCTACACCTTC. It specifies CASSLSGYGYTF.

This clonotype was detected only a few times. V usage is TRBV7-3 and J usage is TRBJ1-1, with unresolved D. This CDR3 has 13 residues. V lost 5 bases to trimming and J lost 7 bases, with 14 bases between them. The germline CDR1 and CDR2 sequences are SGHTA and FQGTGA. CDR3 coding DNA: TGTGCCAGCAGCCAAGAGCCGGACGGTGAAGCTTTCTTT. Translated, it gives CASSQEPDGEAFF.

The chain links TRBV14 to TRBJ2-3, with D possibly TRBD1 on 6 matching bases. Germline lookup yields CDR1 SGHDN and CDR2 FVKESK. The CDR3 spans 14 residues. The V end was cut by 1 base, the J end by 1 base, with 6 bases between. The CDR3 region has the DNA TGTGCCAGCAGCCAAGCAGGGGGCACAGATACGCAGTATTTT. As protein: CASSQAGGTDTQYF.

This clonotype was detected only a few times. The V gene is TRBV20-1, the J gene TRBJ1-2; TRBD1 matches 9 bases. CDR1 is DFQATT, CDR2 SNEGSKA, per germline (reference sequence). The CDR3 has 12 amino acids. V shed 6 bases and J 4 bases; nucleotides not matched to a gene: 3. The CDR3, as DNA: TGCAGTGCCGAACAGGGGGCCTATGGCTACACCTTC. Protein: CSAEQGAYGYTF.

This clonotype was observed a few times. This chain connects TRBV6-2 or TRBV6-3 to TRBJ1-2; 8 nucleotides align to TRBD1. The CDR3 runs 15 residues. Germline V CDR1 and CDR2: MNHEY, SVGEGT. The junction had 8 bases not matched to a gene; V was cut back by 6 bases and J by 2 bases. In DNA, the CDR3 is TGTGCCAGCAGGAGGCAGACAGGGGCCAACTATGGCTACACCTTC. Encoded protein: CASRRQTGANYGYTF.

The chain carries TRBV12-3 or TRBV12-4 and TRBJ2-3; no firm D call. CDR3 length: 11 residues. V lost 1 base and J lost 6, with 2 bases in between. The CDR3: CASSLVDTQYF. CDR3 DNA sequence: TGTGCCAGCAGTTTAGTGGATACGCAGTATTTT.

This clonotype turned up a few times. The CDR3 protein is CSARDRGGGRAPQHF. DNA of the CDR3: TGCAGTGCTAGAGATCGGGGCGGGGGGCGGGCGCCCCAGCATTTT. V gene TRBV20-1 combines with J gene TRBJ1-5; D may be TRBD1 (6 bases). CDR1 is DFQATT, CDR2 SNEGSKA, per germline (reference sequence). This CDR3 comprises 15 residues. Trimming shortened V by 0 bases and J by 9 bases, and 18 bases separated the two germline ends.

This sequence joins TRBV6-1 and TRBJ1-1; TRBD1 agrees at 7 bases. Per the germline V gene, CDR1 is MNHNS and CDR2 is SASEGT. The CDR3 consists of 14 residues. V shed 7 bases and J 1 base; nucleotides not matched to a gene: 6. This chain's CDR3 is CASISGGQNTEAFF. CDR3 DNA sequence: TGTGCCAGCATTTCAGGGGGGCAGAACACTGAAGCTTTCTTT.

This clonotype showed up just a few times. J is TRBJ2-7 and V is TRBV6-2 or TRBV6-3, with 13 bases identical to TRBD2. Germline CDR1 MNHEY, CDR2 SVGEGT. Trimming at V came to 0 bases and at J to 4 bases, leaving 9 bases not matched to a gene. CDR3 length: 18 amino acids. The CDR3 region is CASSYSTETSGRWYEQYF. CDR3 sequence (DNA): TGTGCCAGCAGTTACTCGACGGAGACTAGCGGGAGGTGGTACGAGCAGTACTTC.

This clonotype came up a few times. The chain is built from TRBV7-8 and TRBJ1-6; 9 bases map to TRBD1. Germline loops: CDR1 SGHVS, CDR2 FQNEAQ. The ends lost 1 base at V and 6 bases at J; junction bases unmatched: 4. The CDR3 loop spans 16 amino acids. The CDR3 loop is CASSLDGTGRNSPLHF. For the CDR3, the DNA is TGTGCCAGCAGCTTAGACGGGACAGGGCGTAATTCACCCCTCCACTTT.

This chain connects TRBV28 to TRBJ1-1; D is unresolved. Trimming pared 7 bases from V and 1 base from J, leaving 13 bases between. The CDR3 loop spans 14 amino acids. Germline CDR1 MDHEN, CDR2 SYDVKM. For the CDR3, the DNA is TGTGCCAGCAATAAAGTTGCTAAGAACACTGAAGCTTTCTTT. This sequence encodes CASNKVAKNTEAFF.

The chain employs TRBV20-1 and TRBJ2-7; unclear D gene. CDR3 length: 13 residues. The V and J ends lost 1 base and 4 bases respectively, with 11 bases between them. Per germline, CDR1 DFQATT and CDR2 SNEGSKA (reference sequence). The CDR3: CSARVPSTYEQYF. CDR3 in DNA: TGCAGTGCTAGAGTCCCGTCGACTTACGAGCAGTACTTC.

There are a few counts of this clonotype. The rearrangement uses TRBV20-1 and TRBJ1-1; tentative D call: TRBD1 (5 bases). The CDR3 length is 15 residues. The V gene's germline CDR1 is DFQATT and CDR2 SNEGSKA (reference sequence). V lost 0 bases and J 0 bases, leaving 11 bases between the germline ends. The CDR3, as DNA: TGCAGTGCTAGAGATTGGGGGGGGGTGAACACTGAAGCTTTCTTT. This translates into CSARDWGGVNTEAFF.

Here the CDR3 reads CASSQGELRDTEAFF. DNA for the CDR3: TGTGCCAGCAGCCAAGGGGAATTGAGGGACACTGAAGCTTTCTTT. The chain carries TRBV7-9 and TRBJ1-1; TRBD1 is a possible D gene (5 bases). The CDR3 covers 15 residues. The V gene lost 5 bases and the J gene lost 3 bases, with 16 bases spanning the gap. The germline V gene encodes CDR1 SEHNR and CDR2 FQNEAQ (reference sequence).

This clonotype has just a few counts. J is TRBJ1-5 and V is TRBV20-1; TRBD1 matches 7 bases. Losses at the gene ends were 4 bases for V and 7 bases for J; bases not matched to a gene: 7. CDR3 size: 13 residues. CDR1 is DFQATT, CDR2 SNEGSKA, per germline (reference sequence). The CDR3 here is CSATQGGGQPQHF. The DNA of the CDR3 is TGCAGTGCTACCCAGGGGGGTGGCCAGCCCCAGCATTTT.

In this sample, this clonotype is medium-sized. The rearrangement uses TRBV20-1 and TRBJ1-5; 7 nucleotides align to TRBD1. Unmatched junction bases numbered 5, after V lost 3 bases and J lost 3 bases. This CDR3 is 14 amino acids long. Germline V gene lookup returns CDR1 DFQATT and CDR2 SNEGSKA (reference sequence). The CDR3 loop reads CSASPGTANQPQHF. The CDR3 region has the DNA TGCAGTGCTAGCCCTGGGACAGCCAATCAGCCCCAGCATTTT.

The chain is built from TRBV27 and TRBJ2-3; TRBD1 agrees at 7 bases. The junction had 3 bases not matched to a gene; V was cut back by 6 bases and J by 6 bases. The CDR3 is 12 residues long. Germline CDR1 reads MNHEY; CDR2 reads SMNVEV (reference sequence). The CDR3 protein is CASSDRVDTQYF. CDR3 DNA sequence: TGTGCCAGCAGCGACAGGGTTGATACGCAGTATTTT.